Only one count was recorded for the clone carrying this T cell receptor (beta chain). Its target is not known. The data were obtained in a study of shared clonotypes between healthy human individuals. Study findings and constraints: Incomplete sequencing of sorted subsets was indicated by rarefaction despite large depth. Relative to their counterparts shared across all four donors, non-shared clonotypes exhibited diminished generation probabilities. Generally, naive subsets (rather than memory subsets) showed larger estimated richness.

The CDR3 runs 15 residues. Germline V gene lookup returns CDR1 SGDLS and CDR2 YYNGEE. Germline trimming cut 0 bases from V and 2 bases from J; bases unmatched to any gene: 5. The table came from immunoSEQ multiplex PCR; TCRdb's copy has only in-frame clones and leaves some out. The sample lists around 350,000 clones, about 70% occurring once. The sequence was collected from a man younger than 40 in good health. Sequenced input: memory CD4+ T cells sorted from blood. Sample subset: CD45RA-negative fraction. This chain links TRBV9 with TRBJ2-7, with 7 bases matching TRBD2. The CDR3 loop is CASSVDPAGTYEQYF. CDR3 bases: TGTGCCAGCAGCGTAGATCCAGCGGGGACCTACGAGCAGTACTTC.